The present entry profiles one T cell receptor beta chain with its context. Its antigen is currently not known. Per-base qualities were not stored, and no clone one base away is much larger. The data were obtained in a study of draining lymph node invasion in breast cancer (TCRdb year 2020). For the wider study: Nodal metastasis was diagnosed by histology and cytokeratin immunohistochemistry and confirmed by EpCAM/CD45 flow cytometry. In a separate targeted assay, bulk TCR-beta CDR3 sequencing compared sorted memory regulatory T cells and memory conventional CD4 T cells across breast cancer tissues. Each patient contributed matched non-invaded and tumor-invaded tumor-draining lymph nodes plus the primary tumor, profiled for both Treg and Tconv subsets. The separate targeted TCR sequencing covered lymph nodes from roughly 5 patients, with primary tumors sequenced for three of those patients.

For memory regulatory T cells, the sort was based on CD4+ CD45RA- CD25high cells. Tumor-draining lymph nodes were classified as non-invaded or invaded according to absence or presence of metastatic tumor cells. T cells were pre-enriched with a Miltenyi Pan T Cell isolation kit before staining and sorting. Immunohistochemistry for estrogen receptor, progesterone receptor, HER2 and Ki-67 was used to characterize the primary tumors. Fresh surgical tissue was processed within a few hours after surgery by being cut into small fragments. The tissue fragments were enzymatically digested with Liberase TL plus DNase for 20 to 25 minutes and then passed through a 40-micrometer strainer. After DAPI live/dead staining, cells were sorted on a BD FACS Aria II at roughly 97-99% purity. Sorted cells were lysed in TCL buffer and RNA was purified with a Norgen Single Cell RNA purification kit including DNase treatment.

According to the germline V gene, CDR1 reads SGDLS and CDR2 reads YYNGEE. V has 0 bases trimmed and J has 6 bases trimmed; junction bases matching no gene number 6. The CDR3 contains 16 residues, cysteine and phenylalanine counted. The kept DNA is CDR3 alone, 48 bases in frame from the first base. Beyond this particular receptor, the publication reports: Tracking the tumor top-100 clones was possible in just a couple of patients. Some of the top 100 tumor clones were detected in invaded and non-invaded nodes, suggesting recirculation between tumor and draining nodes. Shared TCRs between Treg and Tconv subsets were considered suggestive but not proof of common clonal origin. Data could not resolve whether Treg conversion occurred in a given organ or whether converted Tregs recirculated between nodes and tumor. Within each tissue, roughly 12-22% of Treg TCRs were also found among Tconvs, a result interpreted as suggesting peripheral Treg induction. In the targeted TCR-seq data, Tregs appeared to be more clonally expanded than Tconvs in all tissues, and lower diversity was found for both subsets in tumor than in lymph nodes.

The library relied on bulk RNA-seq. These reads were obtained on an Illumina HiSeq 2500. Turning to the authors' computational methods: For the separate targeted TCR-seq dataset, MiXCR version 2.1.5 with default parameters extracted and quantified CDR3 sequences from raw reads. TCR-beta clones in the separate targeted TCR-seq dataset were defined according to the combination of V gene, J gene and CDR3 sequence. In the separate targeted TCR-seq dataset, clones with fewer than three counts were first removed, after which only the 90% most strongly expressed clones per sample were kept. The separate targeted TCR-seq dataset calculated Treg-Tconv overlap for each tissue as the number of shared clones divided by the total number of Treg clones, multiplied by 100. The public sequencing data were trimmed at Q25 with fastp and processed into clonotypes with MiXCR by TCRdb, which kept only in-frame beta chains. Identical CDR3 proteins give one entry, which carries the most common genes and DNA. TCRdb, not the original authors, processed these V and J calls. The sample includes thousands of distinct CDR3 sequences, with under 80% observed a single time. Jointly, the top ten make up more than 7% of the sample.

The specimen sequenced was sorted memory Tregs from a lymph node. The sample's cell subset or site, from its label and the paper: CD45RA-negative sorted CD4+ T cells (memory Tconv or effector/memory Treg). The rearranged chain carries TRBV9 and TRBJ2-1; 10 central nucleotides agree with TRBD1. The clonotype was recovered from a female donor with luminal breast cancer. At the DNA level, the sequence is TGTGCCAGCAGCGTAGCCGGACAGGGGGGTGCCAATGAGCAGTTCTTC. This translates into CASSVAGQGGANEQFF. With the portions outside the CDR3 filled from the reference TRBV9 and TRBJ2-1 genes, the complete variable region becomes DSGVTQTPKHLITATGQRVTLRCSPRSGDLSVYWYQQSLDQGLQFLIQYYNGEERAKGNILERFSAQQFPDLHSELNLSSLELGDSALYFCASSVAGQGGANEQFFGPGTRLTVL.